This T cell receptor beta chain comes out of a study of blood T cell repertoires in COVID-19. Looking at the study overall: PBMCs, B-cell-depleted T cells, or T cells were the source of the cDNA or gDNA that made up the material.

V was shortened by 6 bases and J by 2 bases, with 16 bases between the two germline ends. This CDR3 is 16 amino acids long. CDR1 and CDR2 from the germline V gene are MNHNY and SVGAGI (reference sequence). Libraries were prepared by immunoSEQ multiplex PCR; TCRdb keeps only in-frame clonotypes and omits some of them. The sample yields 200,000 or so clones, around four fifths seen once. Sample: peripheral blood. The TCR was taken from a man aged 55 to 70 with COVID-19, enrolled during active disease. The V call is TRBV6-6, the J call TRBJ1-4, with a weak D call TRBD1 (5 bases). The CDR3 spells CASSRRAGRTNEKLFF. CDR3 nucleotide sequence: TGTGCCAGCAGCCGCCGGGCGGGGCGGACTAATGAAAAACTGTTTTTT.